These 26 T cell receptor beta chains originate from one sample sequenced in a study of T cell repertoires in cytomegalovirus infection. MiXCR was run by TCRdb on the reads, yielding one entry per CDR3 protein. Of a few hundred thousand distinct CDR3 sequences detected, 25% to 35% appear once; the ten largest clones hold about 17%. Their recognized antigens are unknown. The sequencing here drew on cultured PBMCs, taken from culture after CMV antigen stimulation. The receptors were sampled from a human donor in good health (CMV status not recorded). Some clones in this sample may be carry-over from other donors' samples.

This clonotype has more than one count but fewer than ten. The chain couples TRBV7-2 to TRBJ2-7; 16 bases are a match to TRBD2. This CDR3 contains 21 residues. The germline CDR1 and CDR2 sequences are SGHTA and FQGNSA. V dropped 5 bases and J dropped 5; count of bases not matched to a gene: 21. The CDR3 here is CASSTPLPGTSGRAYRDEQYF. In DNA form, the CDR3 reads TGTGCCAGCAGCACCCCTTTGCCTGGGACTAGCGGGAGGGCCTACCGAGACGAGCAGTACTTC.

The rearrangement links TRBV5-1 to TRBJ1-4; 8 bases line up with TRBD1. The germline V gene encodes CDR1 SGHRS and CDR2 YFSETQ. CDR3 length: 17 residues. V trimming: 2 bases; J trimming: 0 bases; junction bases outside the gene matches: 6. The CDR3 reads CASSFGQGMPTNEKLFF. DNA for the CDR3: TGCGCCAGCAGCTTCGGACAGGGAATGCCAACTAATGAAAAACTGTTTTTT.

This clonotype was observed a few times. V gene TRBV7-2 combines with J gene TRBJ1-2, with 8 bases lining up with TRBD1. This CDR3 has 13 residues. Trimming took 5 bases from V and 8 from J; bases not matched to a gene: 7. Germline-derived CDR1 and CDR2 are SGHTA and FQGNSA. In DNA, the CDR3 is TGTGCCAGCAGCCCAGGGGGCTTCGACGGCTACACCTTC. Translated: CASSPGGFDGYTF.

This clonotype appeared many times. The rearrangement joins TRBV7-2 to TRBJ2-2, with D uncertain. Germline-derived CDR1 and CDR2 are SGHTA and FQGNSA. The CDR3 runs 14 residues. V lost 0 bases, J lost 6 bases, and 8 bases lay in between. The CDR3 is CASSLARGPGELFF. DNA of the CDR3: TGTGCCAGCAGCTTAGCGCGCGGTCCCGGGGAGCTGTTTTTT.

CDR3 region: CASSSSKGIPNEKLFF. The CDR3 region has the DNA TGTGCCAGCAGCAGCAGCAAGGGGATCCCTAATGAAAAACTGTTTTTT. The chain employs TRBV5-6 and TRBJ1-4; weak D call: TRBD1 (5 bases). The CDR3 contains 16 residues. CDR1 and CDR2 (germline): SGHDT, YYEEEE. Between the trimmed V and J ends, which lost 4 bases and 3 bases, there was a span of 16 bases. Drawing the rest from reference TRBV5-6 and TRBJ1-4, the complete variable domain is DAGVTQSPTHLIKTRGQQVTLRCSPKSGHDTVSWYQQALGQGPQFIFQYYEEEERQRGNFPDRFSGHQFPNYSSELNVNALLLGDSALYLCASSSSKGIPNEKLFFGSGTQLSVL.

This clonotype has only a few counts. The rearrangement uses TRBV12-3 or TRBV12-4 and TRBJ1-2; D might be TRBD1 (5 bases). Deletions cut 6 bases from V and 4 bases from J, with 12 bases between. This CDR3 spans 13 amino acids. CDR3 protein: CASSEGQGYGYTF. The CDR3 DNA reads TGTGCCAGCAGCGAAGGGCAGGGCTATGGCTACACCTTC.

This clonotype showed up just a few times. The DNA of the CDR3 is TGCGCCAGCAGCCGGCAGTCCGGGGGCGACTATGGCTACACCTTC. Translating gives CASSRQSGGDYGYTF. The chain recombines TRBV4-3 with TRBJ1-2, with D possibly matching TRBD1 (6 bases). Deletions cut 4 bases from V and 3 bases from J, with 15 bases between. The length of the CDR3 is 15 residues. Germline V gives CDR1 LGHNA, CDR2 YSLEER.

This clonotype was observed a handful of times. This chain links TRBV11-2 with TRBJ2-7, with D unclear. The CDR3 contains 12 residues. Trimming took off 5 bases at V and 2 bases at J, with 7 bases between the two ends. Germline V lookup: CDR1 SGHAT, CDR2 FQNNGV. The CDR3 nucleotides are TGTGCCAGCAGCAAACAGACCTACGAGCAGTACTTC. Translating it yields CASSKQTYEQYF.

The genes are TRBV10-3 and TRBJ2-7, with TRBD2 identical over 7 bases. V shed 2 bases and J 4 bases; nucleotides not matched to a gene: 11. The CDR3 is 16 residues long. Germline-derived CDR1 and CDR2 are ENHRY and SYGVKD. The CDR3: CAISEGASGVGYEQYF. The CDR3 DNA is TGTGCCATCAGTGAGGGGGCTAGCGGCGTGGGATACGAGCAGTACTTC.

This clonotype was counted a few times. In nucleotides, the CDR3 is TGTGCCAGCAGCTTATTTAGCGGGACCCTCACAGATACGCAGTATTTT. Its translation: CASSLFSGTLTDTQYF. The chain is built from TRBV7-2 and TRBJ2-3; TRBD2 aligns across 8 bases. J gave up 2 bases and V 2 bases, and 6 bases lay outside the gene matches. This CDR3 is 16 amino acids long. Germline CDR1 is SGHTA and CDR2 is FQGNSA.

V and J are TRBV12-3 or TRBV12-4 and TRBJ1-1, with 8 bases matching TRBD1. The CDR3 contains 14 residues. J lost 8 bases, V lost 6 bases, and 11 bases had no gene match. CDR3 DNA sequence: TGTGCCAGCAGACGGACAGGGACTGCGACGGAAGCTTTCTTT. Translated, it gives CASRRTGTATEAFF.

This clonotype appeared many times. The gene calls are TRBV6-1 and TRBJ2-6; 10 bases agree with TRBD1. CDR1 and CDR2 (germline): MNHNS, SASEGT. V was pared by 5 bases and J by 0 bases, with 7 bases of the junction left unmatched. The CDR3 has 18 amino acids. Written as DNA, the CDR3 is TGTGCCAGCAGTCCCCGACAGGGGGCCATCTCTGGGGCCAACGTCCTGACTTTC. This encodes CASSPRQGAISGANVLTF.

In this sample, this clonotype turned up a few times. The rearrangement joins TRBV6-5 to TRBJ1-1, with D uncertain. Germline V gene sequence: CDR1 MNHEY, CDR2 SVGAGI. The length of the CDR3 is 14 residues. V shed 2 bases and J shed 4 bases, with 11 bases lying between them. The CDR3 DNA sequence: TGTGCCAGCAGTTACGTAGGGCAGAGCACTGAAGCTTTCTTT. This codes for CASSYVGQSTEAFF.

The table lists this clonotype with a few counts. CDR3 in amino acids: CASSLEGLSAQFF. DNA of the CDR3: TGTGCCAGCAGCTTGGAGGGACTTAGCGCCCAGTTCTTC. The V call is TRBV5-6, the J call TRBJ2-1; the D gene is possibly TRBD2 (6 bases). Trimming shortened V by 0 bases and J by 13 bases, and 14 bases separated the two germline ends. Germline CDR1 is SGHDT and CDR2 is YYEEEE. The CDR3 spans 13 residues.

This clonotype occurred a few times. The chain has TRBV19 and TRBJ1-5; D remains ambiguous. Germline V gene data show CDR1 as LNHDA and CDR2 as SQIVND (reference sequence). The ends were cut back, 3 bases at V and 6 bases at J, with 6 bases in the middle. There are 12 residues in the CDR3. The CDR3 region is CASSMKGQPQHF. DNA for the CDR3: TGTGCCAGTAGTATGAAGGGTCAGCCCCAGCATTTT.

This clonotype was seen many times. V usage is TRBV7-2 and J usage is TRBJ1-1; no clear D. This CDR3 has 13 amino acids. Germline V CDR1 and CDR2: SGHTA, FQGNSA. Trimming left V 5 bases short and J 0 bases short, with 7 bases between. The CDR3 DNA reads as TGTGCCAGCAGCGCCCACATGAACACTGAAGCTTTCTTT. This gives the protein CASSAHMNTEAFF.

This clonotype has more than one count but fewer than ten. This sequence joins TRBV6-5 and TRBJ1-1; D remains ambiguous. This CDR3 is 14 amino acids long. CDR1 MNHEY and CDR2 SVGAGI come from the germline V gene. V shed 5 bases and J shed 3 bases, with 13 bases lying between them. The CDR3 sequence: CASSPPGWDTEAFF. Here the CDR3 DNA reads TGTGCCAGCAGTCCCCCTGGATGGGACACTGAAGCTTTCTTT.

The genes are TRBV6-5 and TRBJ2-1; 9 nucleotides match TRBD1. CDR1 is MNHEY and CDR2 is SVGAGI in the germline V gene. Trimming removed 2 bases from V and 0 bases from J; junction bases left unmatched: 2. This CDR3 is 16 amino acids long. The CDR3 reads CASSYQTGGSYNEQFF. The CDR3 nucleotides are TGTGCCAGCAGTTACCAGACAGGGGGCTCCTACAATGAGCAGTTCTTC.

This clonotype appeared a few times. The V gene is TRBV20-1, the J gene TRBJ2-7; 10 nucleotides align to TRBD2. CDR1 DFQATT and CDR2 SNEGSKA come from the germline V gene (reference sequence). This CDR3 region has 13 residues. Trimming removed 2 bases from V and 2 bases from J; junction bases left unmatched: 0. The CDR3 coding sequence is TGCAGTGCTAGACTAGCGGGAGCCTACGAGCAGTACGTC. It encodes CSARLAGAYEQYV.

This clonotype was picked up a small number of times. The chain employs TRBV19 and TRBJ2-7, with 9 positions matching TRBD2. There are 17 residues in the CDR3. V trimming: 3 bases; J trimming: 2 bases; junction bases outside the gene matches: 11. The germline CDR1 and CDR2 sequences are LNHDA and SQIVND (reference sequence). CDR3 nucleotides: TGTGCCAGTAGTATCGGGTCTAGCGGGACCCCAACCTACGAGCAGTACTTC. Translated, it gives CASSIGSSGTPTYEQYF. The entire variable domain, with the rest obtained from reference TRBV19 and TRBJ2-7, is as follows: DGGITQSPKYLFRKEGQNVTLSCEQNLNHDAMYWYRQDPGQGLRLIYYSQIVNDFQKGDIAEGYSVSREKKESFPLTVTSAQKNPTAFYLCASSIGSSGTPTYEQYFGPGTRLTVT.

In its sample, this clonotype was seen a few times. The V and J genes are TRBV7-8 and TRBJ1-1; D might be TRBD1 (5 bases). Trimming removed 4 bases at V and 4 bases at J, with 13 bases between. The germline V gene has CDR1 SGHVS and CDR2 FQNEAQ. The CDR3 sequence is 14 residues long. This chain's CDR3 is CASSYGALGTEAFF. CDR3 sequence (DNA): TGTGCCAGCAGCTATGGGGCGTTAGGCACTGAAGCTTTCTTT.

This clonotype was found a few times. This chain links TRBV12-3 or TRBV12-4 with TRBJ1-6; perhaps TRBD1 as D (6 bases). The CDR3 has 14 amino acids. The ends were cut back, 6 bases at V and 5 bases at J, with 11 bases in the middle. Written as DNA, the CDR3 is TGTGCCAGCAGCCGGGACACCAATAATTCACCCCTCCACTTT. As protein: CASSRDTNNSPLHF.

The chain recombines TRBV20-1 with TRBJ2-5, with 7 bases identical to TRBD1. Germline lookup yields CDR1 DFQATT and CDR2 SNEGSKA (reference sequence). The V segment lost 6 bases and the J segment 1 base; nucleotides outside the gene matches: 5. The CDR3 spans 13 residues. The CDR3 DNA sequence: TGCAGTGCCCGGGACAGCAGCCAAGAGACCCAGTACTTC. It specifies CSARDSSQETQYF.

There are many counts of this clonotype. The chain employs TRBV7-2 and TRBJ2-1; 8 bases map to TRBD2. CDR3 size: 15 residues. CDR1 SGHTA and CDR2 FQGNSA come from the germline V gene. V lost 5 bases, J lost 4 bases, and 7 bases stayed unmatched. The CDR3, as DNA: TGTGCCAGCAGCCGGACTAGCAGCCAGTACAATGAGCAGTTCTTC. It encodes CASSRTSSQYNEQFF.

The CDR3 sequence: CATSARDRTYEQYF. The CDR3 region has the DNA TGTGCCACCAGTGCCAGGGACCGGACCTACGAGCAGTACTTC. The chain links TRBV24-1 to TRBJ2-7; either TRBD1 or TRBD2 may supply D (5 bases each). The germline V gene encodes CDR1 KGHDR and CDR2 SFDVKD. The V gene lost 5 bases and the J gene lost 2 bases, with 12 bases spanning the gap. This CDR3 region has 14 residues.

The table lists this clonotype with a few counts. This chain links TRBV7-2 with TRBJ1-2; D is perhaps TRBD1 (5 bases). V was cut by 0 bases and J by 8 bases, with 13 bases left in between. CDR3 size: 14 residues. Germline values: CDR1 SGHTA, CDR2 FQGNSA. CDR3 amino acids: CASSLAEGFIGYTF. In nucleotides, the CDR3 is TGTGCCAGCAGCTTAGCTGAGGGGTTTATCGGCTACACCTTC.